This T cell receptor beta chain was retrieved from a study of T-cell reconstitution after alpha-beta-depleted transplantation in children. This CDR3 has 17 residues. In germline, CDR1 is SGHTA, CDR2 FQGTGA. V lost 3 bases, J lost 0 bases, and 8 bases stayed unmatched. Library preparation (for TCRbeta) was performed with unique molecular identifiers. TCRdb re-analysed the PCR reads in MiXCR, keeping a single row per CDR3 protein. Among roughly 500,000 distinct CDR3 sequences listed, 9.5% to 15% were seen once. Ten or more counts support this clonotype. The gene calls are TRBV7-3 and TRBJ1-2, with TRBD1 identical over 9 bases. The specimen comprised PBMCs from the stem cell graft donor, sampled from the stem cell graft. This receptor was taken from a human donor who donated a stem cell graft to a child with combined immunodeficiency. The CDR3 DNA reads TGTGCCAGCAGCTTGACGACAGGGGGGGGAGCTAACTATGGCTACACCTTC. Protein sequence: CASSLTTGGGANYGYTF.